This is a list of T cell receptor beta chains from one sample in a study of control samples from healthy donors and cancer patients. The data were produced by immunoSEQ multiplex PCR, yet TCRdb's version contains in-frame clones alone and is incomplete. Of fewer than 500,000 clones in the sample, 80% to 95% are singletons; the top ten hold 5.5% to 7.5%. Sequencing was performed on PBMCs. The source is a man between 35 and 55 years old with head and neck cancer. Each CDR3 is given with its conserved first and last residue. The D gene is left open where the match is weak. The size field is filled for only some rows; it gives once, few, many or a size class.

size	V	D	J	DNA	CDR3
-	TRBV18	-	TRBJ1-2	TGTGCCAGCTCACCACCGGGGGCGGAGGATAACTATGGCTACACCTTC	CASSPPGAEDNYGYTF
-	TRBV19	-	TRBJ2-7	TGTGCCAGTTTCGGTCGTGATAACTCCTACGAGCAGTACTTC	CASFGRDNSYEQYF
-	TRBV7-2	-	TRBJ2-1	TGTGCCAGCAGCTTAGATGGCAGTTTCTACAATGAGCAGTTCTTC	CASSLDGSFYNEQFF
few	TRBV29-1	TRBD2	TRBJ2-7	TGCAGCGTTGTTGGCGGGAGCATCTACGAGCAGTACTTC	CSVVGGSIYEQYF
-	TRBV6-5	-	TRBJ2-5	TGTGCCAGCAGTTACAGCCGGGCCGCGTTCCTAGAGACCCAGTACTTC	CASSYSRAAFLETQYF
-	TRBV7-6	-	TRBJ2-7	TGTGCCAGCAGCCCGGGCCCCTCCTACGAGCAGTACTTC	CASSPGPSYEQYF
-	TRBV19	-	TRBJ2-7	TGTGCCAGTAGTATCCAGGCCGGGGGGCATACCTACGAGCAGTACTTC	CASSIQAGGHTYEQYF
few	TRBV10-3	TRBD1	TRBJ2-7	TGTGCCATCAGGGCTGACAGGGGGCTTTACGAGCAGTACTTC	CAIRADRGLYEQYF
few	TRBV6-5	-	TRBJ2-7	TGTGCCAGCAGTCCAGACAGGTTGGGTGAGCAGTACTTC	CASSPDRLGEQYF
-	TRBV10-3	-	TRBJ1-1	TGTGCCATCAGTGAGAGGGGCTCGGGTGACACTGAAGCTTTCTTT	CAISERGSGDTEAFF
-	TRBV3-1/TRBV3-2	TRBD2	TRBJ2-2	TGTGCCAGCAGCCAAGATCATGGCGGGGGGGGCACCGGGGAGCTGTTTTTT	CASSQDHGGGGTGELFF
once	TRBV6-1	-	TRBJ1-6	TGTGCCAGCAGTGAAGCCGCCGATTCACCCCTCCACTTT	CASSEAADSPLHF
-	TRBV4-2	-	TRBJ1-1	TGTGCCAGCAGCAGCGCGGGGCCGAACACTGAAGCTTTCTTT	CASSSAGPNTEAFF
-	TRBV28	-	TRBJ1-1	TGTGCCAGCAGCAGGGACACTGAAGCTTTCTTT	CASSRDTEAFF
-	TRBV6-6	-	TRBJ2-2	TGTGCCAGCAGTCCCGGGGGAAGCACCGGGGAGCTGTTTTTT	CASSPGGSTGELFF
-	TRBV7-9	TRBD2	TRBJ2-7	TGTGCCAGCAGCCCCGGTAGACTAGCGGTCTCCTACGAGCAGTACTTC	CASSPGRLAVSYEQYF
-	TRBV28	TRBD1	TRBJ1-5	TGTGCCAGCAGCAGACAGGGTCTATGGGCCCAGCATTTT	CASSRQGLWAQHF
once	TRBV27	TRBD1	TRBJ1-3	TGTGCCAGCAGTGAACGACAGGGGGCAGCGGGAAACACCATATATTTT	CASSERQGAAGNTIYF
once	TRBV19	TRBD2	TRBJ2-3	TGTGCCAGTAGTATGGGACTAGCGGGACTAAGCACAGATACGCAGTATTTT	CASSMGLAGLSTDTQYF
-	TRBV12-3/TRBV12-4	-	TRBJ1-5	TGTGCCAGCAGTCCAGACCGGAATCAGCCCCAGCATTTT	CASSPDRNQPQHF
few	TRBV2	-	TRBJ1-1	TGTGCCAGCACGCGACAAGCGAACACTGAAGCTTTCTTT	CASTRQANTEAFF
-	TRBV19	-	TRBJ1-2	TGTGCCAGTCAGGGCGAGTTCTATGGCTACACCTTC	CASQGEFYGYTF
-	TRBV7-8	-	TRBJ1-3	TGTGCCAGCAGCTATCTCAGGGTCAGATCTGGAAACACCATATATTTT	CASSYLRVRSGNTIYF
once	TRBV9	TRBD2	TRBJ2-7	TGTGCCAGCAGCGCCGGCCTAGCGGTCTCCTACGAGCAGTACTTC	CASSAGLAVSYEQYF
-	TRBV11-2	TRBD2	TRBJ2-7	TGTGCCAGCAGCTCTTACCCCCAACTAGCGTCCACCTACGAGCAGTACTTC	CASSSYPQLASTYEQYF
-	TRBV6-5	-	TRBJ1-2	TGTGCCAGCAGTTATTTGACTGACAAATCCGCCTATGGCTACACCTTC	CASSYLTDKSAYGYTF
-	TRBV11-1	-	TRBJ1-2	TGTGCCAGCAGCTTGAGAGGGATGACTAACTATGGCTACACCTTC	CASSLRGMTNYGYTF
-	TRBV4-3	TRBD2	TRBJ2-7	TGCGCCAGCAGCCAAGGGAGCGGGGGGTCCTACGAGCAGTACTTC	CASSQGSGGSYEQYF
-	TRBV25-1	TRBD1	TRBJ2-3	TGTGCCAGCAGAGGACAGGGGACAGATACGCAGTATTTT	CASRGQGTDTQYF
-	TRBV19	-	TRBJ2-1	TGTGCCAGTAGCGAGGAGTTTGAGCAGTTCTTC	CASSEEFEQFF
-	TRBV12-5	-	TRBJ1-2	TGTGCTAGTGGTTTGAAGGAGGCAAGTGGCTACACCTTC	CASGLKEASGYTF
-	TRBV11-2	-	TRBJ2-5	TGTGCCAGCAGCTTACTAGCGTGGGGCCAAGAGACCCAGTACTTC	CASSLLAWGQETQYF
-	TRBV4-1	-	TRBJ2-1	TGCGCCAGCACGGGGCAGGGGGGCGTCGGGCGATACAATGAGCAGTTCTTC	CASTGQGGVGRYNEQFF
few	TRBV5-1	TRBD2	TRBJ2-7	TGCGCCAGCAGCAAGGGACTAGCGGGCGAGCAGTACTTC	CASSKGLAGEQYF
-	TRBV3-1/TRBV3-2	-	TRBJ2-2	TGTGCCAGCAGCCATCGCCCCCGGGCACGCGACACCGGGGAGCTGTTTTTT	CASSHRPRARDTGELFF
-	TRBV28	-	TRBJ1-6	TGTGCCAGCATCTTAGCCCGGATGGGGGTGAGGAATTCACCCCTCCACTTT	CASILARMGVRNSPLHF
-	TRBV2	-	TRBJ1-1	TGTGCCAGCAGTGAATCACAGGGACGGAACACTGAAGCTTTCTTT	CASSESQGRNTEAFF
once	TRBV28	-	TRBJ2-7	TGTGCCAGCAGTTTAACCCGCCGAGGGGGGCTCTACGAGCAGTACTTC	CASSLTRRGGLYEQYF
-	TRBV3-1/TRBV3-2	TRBD1	TRBJ1-2	TGTGCCAGCAGCCAAGATACAGGGGTAAGGTATGGCTACACCTTC	CASSQDTGVRYGYTF
-	TRBV14	-	TRBJ1-1	TGTGCCAGCAGCCAAACCCCGGTTGGGGCTTTCTTT	CASSQTPVGAFF
-	TRBV5-1	TRBD1	TRBJ2-2	TGCGCCAGCAGCCGATGGGACAGGGCGAACACCGGGGAGCTGTTTTTT	CASSRWDRANTGELFF
-	TRBV4-1	-	TRBJ2-3	TGCGCCAGCAGCTGGCTTAGGGAAAACACAGATACGCAGTATTTT	CASSWLRENTDTQYF
few	TRBV28	TRBD1	TRBJ1-4	TGTGCCAGCAGTCCCCCAACCGGGACAGGGATCACAACTAATGAAAAACTGTTTTTT	CASSPPTGTGITTNEKLFF
-	TRBV6-5	TRBD2	TRBJ2-5	TGTGCCAGCAGTCCTCAGCGGGAGCTGGGAGAGACCCAGTACTTC	CASSPQRELGETQYF
-	TRBV3-1/TRBV3-2	-	TRBJ2-5	TGTGCCAGCAGCCACGGACAGCAAGAGACCCAGTACTTC	CASSHGQQETQYF
-	TRBV7-3	-	TRBJ1-1	TGTGCCAGCAGCTTAGGCCACCAGAACACTGAAGCTTTCTTT	CASSLGHQNTEAFF
-	TRBV28	-	TRBJ2-7	TGTGCCAGCAGTTTAATCGGTCCCTCCTACGAGCAGTACTTC	CASSLIGPSYEQYF
-	TRBV27	-	TRBJ1-6	TGTGCCAGCAGTCTACAGGGTCTGGGTTCACCCCTCCACTTT	CASSLQGLGSPLHF
-	TRBV7-3	TRBD2	TRBJ2-3	TGTGCCAGCAGCTTGTGGACGACTAGCTCGGCTAGCACAGATACGCAGTATTTT	CASSLWTTSSASTDTQYF
-	TRBV6-5	-	TRBJ2-7	TGTGCCAGCAGTAACCGGGTCCTCAACTCCCCCGAGCAGTACTTC	CASSNRVLNSPEQYF
-	TRBV14	-	TRBJ2-2	TGTGCCAGCAGCCCTTATGTCACCGGGGAGCTGTTTTTT	CASSPYVTGELFF